These T cell receptor beta chains were read from a single sample in a study of graft-versus-host responses after intestinal transplantation. This table comes from immunoSEQ multiplex PCR, and its TCRdb copy is limited to in-frame clones, with some not included. The table records 90,000 to 120,000 clones, approximately 84% of them present only once. These receptors have no identified antigens. This sample comprised unstimulated CD4+ T cells sorted from spleen or lymph node cells, obtained before intestinal transplant. The receptors originated from a human donor who received an intestinal transplant. Each CDR3 is given with its conserved first and last residue. A D gene is named only where the DNA matches it firmly. Only some rows state a clone size, as once, few, many or a class for expanded clones.

>TRBJ2-2|TRBV7-2|NA|NA
TGTGCCAGCAGCACTGGACACCACACCGGGGAGCTGTTTTTT
CASSTGHHTGELFF
>TRBJ2-5|TRBV19|once|NA
TGTGCCAGTAGCAAGAGTCGGGGGACTCGCGAAGAGACCCAGTACTTC
CASSKSRGTREETQYF
>TRBJ1-6|TRBV27|NA|TRBD1
TGTGCCAGCAACACGGGACAGGGGGGCTCACCCCTCCACTTT
CASNTGQGGSPLHF
>TRBJ2-7|TRBV6-1|NA|NA
TGTGCCAGCAGTGAAGCAGCTAGCGCAGCCTACGAGCAGTACTTC
CASSEAASAAYEQYF
>TRBJ1-3|TRBV7-6|NA|TRBD1
TGTGCCAGCAGCTTAAATTACAGGGGGGACTCTGGAAACACCATATATTTT
CASSLNYRGDSGNTIYF
>TRBJ1-6|TRBV5-4|NA|NA
TGTGCCAGCAGCTCTCTGGGGGGTAATTCACCCCTCCACTTT
CASSSLGGNSPLHF
>TRBJ2-3|TRBV15|NA|NA
TGTGCCACCAGCAGGACTAGCACAGATACGCAGTATTTT
CATSRTSTDTQYF
>TRBJ1-1|TRBV6-5|NA|TRBD1
TGTGCCAGCAGTTACTTCGGGCAGGGGGGCACTGAAGCTTTCTTT
CASSYFGQGGTEAFF
>TRBJ1-4|TRBV25-1|NA|NA
TGTGCCAGCAGTCCCACCGGGACGGTGAATGAAAAACTGTTTTTT
CASSPTGTVNEKLFF
>TRBJ2-5|TRBV6-6|once|TRBD1
TGTGCCAGCAGTCCTGGACAGGGAATAGAGACCCAGTACTTC
CASSPGQGIETQYF
>TRBJ2-5|TRBV7-3|NA|TRBD1
TGTGCCAGCGGGACAGGGGGCGAGACCCAGTACTTC
CASGTGGETQYF
>TRBJ2-5|TRBV5-1|few|NA
TGCGCCAGCAGCCCCACTAGTGGGGAGACCCAGTACTTC
CASSPTSGETQYF
>TRBJ2-7|TRBV6-5|NA|NA
TGTGCCAGCAGTTATGGGACGGCATCCTACGAGCAGTACTTC
CASSYGTASYEQYF
>TRBJ2-3|TRBV5-1|NA|NA
TGCGCCAGCAGCTCTAGGGGGGATGGCACAGATACGCAGTATTTT
CASSSRGDGTDTQYF
>TRBJ1-4|TRBV19|once|TRBD1
TGTGCCAGTAGTATCGGACAGGCAAGGGCAACTAATGAAAAACTGTTTTTT
CASSIGQARATNEKLFF
>TRBJ2-2|TRBV10-3|few|NA
TGTGCCATCAGTGATAGGGCGGGACAGAACACCGGGGAGCTGTTTTTT
CAISDRAGQNTGELFF
>TRBJ2-2|TRBV29-1|NA|NA
TGCAGCGTTGAAGGGGGGGTATCCGGGGAGCTGTTTTTT
CSVEGGVSGELFF
>TRBJ2-7|TRBV6-1|NA|NA
TGTGCCAGCAGATTGGCTCCCGCCTCCTCCTACGAGCAGTACTTC
CASRLAPASSYEQYF
>TRBJ2-3|TRBV29-1|NA|NA
TGCAGCGTTGAAGGAGGGCAGGGTGCAGATACGCAGTATTTT
CSVEGGQGADTQYF
>TRBJ1-2|TRBV7-2|NA|NA
TGTGCCAGCAGCTTTTCGGGCACAGGCAACTATGGCTACACCTTC
CASSFSGTGNYGYTF
>TRBJ1-2|TRBV30|once|TRBD1
TGTGCCTTGTCGACAGGGTCTAACTATGGCTACACCTTC
CALSTGSNYGYTF
>TRBJ1-1|TRBV6-1|NA|NA
TGTGCCAGCAGTGAAACCCGCCTGGGGACTGAAGCTTTCTTT
CASSETRLGTEAFF
>TRBJ2-7|TRBV2|NA|NA
TGTGCCACCGTAGGGCGGAACTCCTACGAGCAGTACTTC
CATVGRNSYEQYF
>TRBJ1-5|TRBV9|NA|TRBD1
TGTGCCAGCAGCGTAGGGGACAGGTACAATCAGCCCCAGCATTTT
CASSVGDRYNQPQHF
>TRBJ2-2|TRBV11-2|NA|NA
TGTGCCAGCAGCTTAGTTGGCAGCGCGAACACCGGGGAGCTGTTTTTT
CASSLVGSANTGELFF
>TRBJ2-3|TRBV7-2|NA|TRBD2
TGTGCCAGCAGCTTAGTGGGACTAGCAGCAGATACGCAGTATTTT
CASSLVGLAADTQYF
>TRBJ2-5|TRBV6-5|NA|TRBD2
TGTGCCAGCAGCTTACTAGCGGGACAAGAGACCCAGTACTTC
CASSLLAGQETQYF
>TRBJ1-1|TRBV4-2|NA|NA
TGTGCCAGCAGCCAAGCGGGGGCGGAACTGGGAGCTTTCTTT
CASSQAGAELGAFF
>TRBJ2-6|TRBV4-1|NA|TRBD1
TGCGCCAGCAGCCAAGAGGAGGGGACAGGCTCTGGGGCCAACGTCCTGACTTTC
CASSQEEGTGSGANVLTF
>TRBJ2-1|TRBV7-3|once|TRBD2
TGTGCCAGCAGCTTACTAGCGGGAGGGTACAATGAGCAGTTCTTC
CASSLLAGGYNEQFF
>TRBJ2-1|TRBV21-1|NA|NA
TGTGCCAGCAGCAAAGCATCTAGCGGGGTTGGCTACAATGAGCAGTTCTTC
CASSKASSGVGYNEQFF
>TRBJ1-5|TRBV2|NA|TRBD1
TGTGCCAGCGTCGGGACAGGGGATCAGCCCCAGCATTTT
CASVGTGDQPQHF
>TRBJ2-3|TRBV27|few|TRBD2
TGTGCCAGCAGTCCATGGACTAGCGGTCGCACAGATACGCAGTATTTT
CASSPWTSGRTDTQYF
>TRBJ2-7|TRBV6-1|NA|NA
TGTGCCAGCATTTTCGGGGGAAGAACCTACGAGCAGTACTTC
CASIFGGRTYEQYF
>TRBJ2-1|TRBV5-1|NA|NA
TGCGCCAGCAGCTTGCGGGATAGGGATGAGCAGTTCTTC
CASSLRDRDEQFF
>TRBJ2-1|TRBV4-2|NA|NA
TGTGCCAGCAGCCAGCCAATAGGACTAACCTACAATGAGCAGTTCTTC
CASSQPIGLTYNEQFF
>TRBJ2-3|TRBV7-3|NA|NA
TGTGCCAGCAGCTTAACGGTCAGCGCCAGCACAGATACGCAGTATTTT
CASSLTVSASTDTQYF
>TRBJ2-1|TRBV28|NA|TRBD2
TGTGCCAGCAGTTCTGGGGCGTTGCGGGAGGGACGTAATGAGCAGTTCTTC
CASSSGALREGRNEQFF
>TRBJ2-3|TRBV2|NA|NA
TGTGCCAGCAGTGCGTCGGCCAGGATAAGCACAGATACGCAGTATTTT
CASSASARISTDTQYF
>TRBJ1-1|TRBV28|once|TRBD1
TGTGCCATCGGGTTCCGTGCGACAGGGGGAGCTTTCTTT
CAIGFRATGGAFF
>TRBJ1-3|TRBV9|many|NA
TGTGCCAGCAGCGTAGGACAGGCCGGGACAACTGGAAACACCATATATTTT
CASSVGQAGTTGNTIYF
>TRBJ2-2|TRBV7-6|once|NA
TGTGCCAGCAGTATACAGGCGGGGGCGGGCACCGGGGAGCTGTTTTTT
CASSIQAGAGTGELFF
>TRBJ1-1|TRBV4-1|NA|NA
TGTGCCAGCAGCCCCGAGGGTGCTGAAGCTTTCTTT
CASSPEGAEAFF
>TRBJ2-1|TRBV5-4|NA|NA
TGTGCCAGCAGCGAAGCCCGGGTTCTCAAGAGGGGCTCTTACAATGAGCAGTTCTTC
CASSEARVLKRGSYNEQFF
>TRBJ2-7|TRBV5-1|NA|NA
TGCGCCAGCAGCTTGGATCAGGGTATGGCCTACGAGCAGTACTTC
CASSLDQGMAYEQYF
>TRBJ2-3|TRBV28|NA|TRBD2
TGTGCCAGCAGTTCACCCGGACTAGCGGGAGTTGGGCAGTATTTT
CASSSPGLAGVGQYF
>TRBJ1-3|TRBV6-5|NA|TRBD1
TGTGCCAGCAGTTACTCTGTGGGACAGGGAAACACCATATATTTT
CASSYSVGQGNTIYF
>TRBJ2-3|TRBV7-2|once|TRBD2
TGTGCCAGCAGCGTCCGCCCGGGACTAGCCTACACAGATACGCAGTATTTT
CASSVRPGLAYTDTQYF
>TRBJ1-1|TRBV5-4|NA|TRBD1
TGTGCCAGCAGCTTGGAACCGGGACAGGGTGGCACTGAAGCTTTCTTT
CASSLEPGQGGTEAFF
>TRBJ2-3|TRBV11-3|NA|NA
TGTGCCAGCAGCTTCGGCAGAAGCACAGATACGCAGTATTTT
CASSFGRSTDTQYF
>TRBJ2-3|TRBV11-1|NA|NA
TGTGCCAGCAGCCAGCCGCATTATACGCAGTATTTT
CASSQPHYTQYF
>TRBJ1-1|TRBV5-6|NA|NA
TGTGCCAGCAGCTTGGGTTTTGGTCCGCCGATGAACACTGAAGCTTTCTTT
CASSLGFGPPMNTEAFF
>TRBJ2-7|TRBV5-1|NA|NA
TGCGCCAGCAGCCCACAGGGCTCCTACGAGCAGTACTTC
CASSPQGSYEQYF
>TRBJ1-6|TRBV29-1|NA|NA
TGCAGCGTTGGGGATCTGGGGAATTCACCCCTCCACTTT
CSVGDLGNSPLHF
>TRBJ2-6|TRBV5-6|NA|NA
TGTGCCAGCAGCTTGGGGGCTGGGGCCAACGTCCTGACTTTC
CASSLGAGANVLTF
>TRBJ2-5|TRBV6-6|NA|TRBD2
TGTGCCAGCAGCCTCCTTACTAGCGGAGAAGAGACCCAGTACTTC
CASSLLTSGEETQYF
>TRBJ1-5|TRBV5-1|NA|NA
TGCGCCAGCAGCTCGTATGGGGGTCAGCCCCAGCATTTT
CASSSYGGQPQHF
>TRBJ1-1|TRBV11-1|NA|NA
TGTGCCAGCAGCCATACACGGAAGAGGGACACTGAAGCTTTCTTT
CASSHTRKRDTEAFF
>TRBJ2-7|TRBV27|NA|NA
TGTGCCAGCAGCCGTGGACGGATCTCCTACGAGCAGTACTTC
CASSRGRISYEQYF
>TRBJ2-7|TRBV7-9|once|TRBD1
TGTGCCAGCAGCCGGGACAGGGTTGCCTACGAGCAGTACTTC
CASSRDRVAYEQYF